This record covers a single TCR beta chain. Its specificity is not known. An end of the junction differs from the germline gene, which may be a read error. The lymph nodes were axillary draining lymph nodes from breast cancer patients. This sample is part of a study of breast tumors, draining lymph nodes, adjacent tissues. Study outcomes and limitations: Luminal-like breast cancer showed significantly higher tumor–nontumor repertoire similarity than basal-like. The data were judged consistent with most tumor T cells coming from lymph node and expanding in tumor. Compared with lymph nodes, tumors were less diverse; compared with nontumor tissue, more. Tumor T cell lymph node origin was a supported hypothesis, not proven.

Germline CDR1 SGHTA, CDR2 FQGNSA. The CDR3 sequence is 15 residues long. Each CDR3 protein gets one entry after TCRdb re-called the multiplex PCR reads with MiXCR. The sample shows about 140,000 distinct CDR3 sequences, around a third of them seen only once. The clonotype comes from a female donor with breast cancer. Some clones in this sample may be carry-over from other donors' samples. The sequenced material came from axillary lymph node tissue. The chain recombines TRBV7-2 with TRBJ2-7; 7 bases line up with TRBD1. For the CDR3, the DNA is TGTGCCAGTAGCATCTCGGACAGGAGCTCCTACGAGCAGCACTTC. Its translation is CASSISDRSSYEQHF.